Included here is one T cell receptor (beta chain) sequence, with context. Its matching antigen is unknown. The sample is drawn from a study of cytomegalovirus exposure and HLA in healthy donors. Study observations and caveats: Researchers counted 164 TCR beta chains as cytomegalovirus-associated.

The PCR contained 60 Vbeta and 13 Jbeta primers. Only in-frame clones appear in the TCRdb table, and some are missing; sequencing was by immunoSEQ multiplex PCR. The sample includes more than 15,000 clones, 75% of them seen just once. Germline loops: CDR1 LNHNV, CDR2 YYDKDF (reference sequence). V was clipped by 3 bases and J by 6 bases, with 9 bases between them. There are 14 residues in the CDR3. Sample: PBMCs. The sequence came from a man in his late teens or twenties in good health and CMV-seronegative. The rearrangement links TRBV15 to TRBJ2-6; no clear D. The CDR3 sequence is CATSSELTANVLTF. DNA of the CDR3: TGTGCCACCAGCAGTGAACTTACGGCCAACGTCCTGACTTTC.